The rows below give T cell receptor beta chains drawn from one sample of a study of T cell responses to AZD1222 COVID-19 vaccine. Produced via immunoSEQ multiplex PCR; TCRdb's table is partial and in-frame only. Counted here are 150,000 or so clones, over 80% occurring once; the ten biggest clones make up 3.5% to 4%. Sequences were derived from peripheral blood, sampled 28 days after the second AZD1222 dose. The source is an adult who received the AZD1222 COVID-19 vaccine. The CDR3 runs from the conserved cysteine through the conserved F or W. D genes are given only for firm matches. A row's size may be missing; if present it is once, few, many or a size class.

clone size | CDR3 length | J gene | V gene | D gene | CDR3 protein | CDR3 DNA
. | 15 | TRBJ1-1 | TRBV6-5 | . | CASSPSGGGGSEAFF | TGTGCCAGTTCACCTTCTGGGGGCGGCGGATCTGAAGCTTTCTTT
. | 15 | TRBJ2-5 | TRBV6-5 | TRBD1 | CASSYSRDRGKTQYF | TGTGCCAGCAGTTACTCCCGGGACAGGGGGAAGACCCAGTACTTC
. | 13 | TRBJ1-5 | TRBV19 | . | CASTQYSNQPQHF | TGTGCCAGTACCCAGTATAGCAATCAGCCCCAGCATTTT
once | 14 | TRBJ2-7 | TRBV24-1 | TRBD2 | CATSGGAGTYEQYF | TGTGCCACCAGTGGTGGAGCGGGAACCTACGAGCAGTACTTC
. | 14 | TRBJ2-3 | TRBV19 | TRBD1 | CASKRTGGSDTQYF | TGTGCCAGTAAACGGACAGGGGGCTCAGATACGCAGTATTTT
once | 12 | TRBJ1-2 | TRBV10-3 | TRBD1 | CAISEDRGGYTF | TGTGCCATCAGTGAGGACAGGGGCGGCTACACCTTC
. | 14 | TRBJ2-7 | TRBV7-2 | . | CASSLGRATYEQYF | TGTGCCAGCAGCTTAGGTAGGGCTACCTACGAGCAGTACTTC
. | 13 | TRBJ1-1 | TRBV11-2 | . | CASSSEATPKAFF | TGTGCCAGCAGCTCCGAGGCGACACCCAAAGCTTTCTTT
. | 13 | TRBJ2-4 | TRBV12-3/TRBV12-4 | . | CASSLGTENIQYF | TGTGCCAGCAGTTTAGGGACAGAAAACATTCAGTACTTC
. | 17 | TRBJ1-1 | TRBV5-6 | . | CASSRRVDPGANTEAFF | TGTGCCAGCAGCAGGAGGGTAGACCCGGGGGCTAACACTGAAGCTTTCTTT
few | 14 | TRBJ2-7 | TRBV21-1 | . | CASSARDSSYEQYF | TGTGCCAGCAGCGCCCGGGACAGCTCCTACGAGCAGTACTTC
. | 12 | TRBJ1-4 | TRBV6-5 | . | CASRRTNEKLFF | TGTGCCAGCAGGAGAACTAATGAAAAACTGTTTTTT
. | 16 | TRBJ2-3 | TRBV4-3 | TRBD2 | CASSQRTSGSTDTQYF | TGCGCCAGCAGCCAACGTACTAGCGGAAGCACAGATACGCAGTATTTT
once | 14 | TRBJ1-6 | TRBV25-1 | . | CASSASQRNSPLHF | TGTGCCAGCAGTGCGAGCCAGCGTAATTCACCCCTCCACTTT
. | 14 | TRBJ1-6 | TRBV7-2 | . | CASSLRTVNSPLHF | TGTGCCAGCAGCTTAAGGACAGTCAATTCACCCCTCCACTTT
. | 14 | TRBJ1-6 | TRBV7-2 | . | CASSLGQLNSPLHF | TGTGCCAGCAGCTTAGGGCAGCTAAATTCACCCCTCCACTTT
. | 11 | TRBJ2-7 | TRBV3-1/TRBV3-2 | . | CASSQRDEQYF | TGTGCCAGCAGCCAAAGGGACGAGCAGTACTTC
. | 17 | TRBJ1-2 | TRBV9 | TRBD1 | CASSVDVRQGAGEGYTF | TGTGCCAGCAGCGTAGATGTACGGCAGGGGGCAGGTGAAGGCTACACCTTC
once | 15 | TRBJ2-1 | TRBV7-2 | . | CASSLVPGSYNEQFF | TGTGCCAGCAGCTTAGTCCCAGGATCCTACAATGAGCAGTTCTTC
. | 16 | TRBJ1-1 | TRBV5-6 | . | CASSPSGRLLNTEAFF | TGTGCCAGCAGCCCCTCCGGGCGGCTTTTGAACACTGAAGCTTTCTTT
. | 19 | TRBJ1-2 | TRBV3-1/TRBV3-2 | TRBD1 | CASSQDSKQGTLVNYGYTF | TGTGCCAGCAGCCAAGATAGTAAACAGGGGACCCTCGTGAACTATGGCTACACCTTC
once | 15 | TRBJ2-2 | TRBV3-1/TRBV3-2 | TRBD1 | CASSPRDRDAGELFF | TGTGCCAGCAGCCCCCGGGACAGGGATGCCGGGGAGCTGTTTTTT
once | 12 | TRBJ1-1 | TRBV18 | . | CASAAQGTEAFF | TGTGCCAGCGCCGCCCAGGGCACTGAAGCTTTCTTT
. | 11 | TRBJ2-5 | TRBV20-1 | . | CSARDRETQYF | TGCAGTGCTAGAGATCGGGAGACCCAGTACTTC
once | 13 | TRBJ1-1 | TRBV4-2 | . | CASCRVLNTEAFF | TGTGCCAGCTGCCGGGTCCTGAACACTGAAGCTTTCTTT
. | 18 | TRBJ1-4 | TRBV5-6 | TRBD1 | CASSLTTYSTGGFEKLFF | TGTGCCAGCAGCTTGACTACCTACTCGACAGGGGGCTTTGAAAAACTGTTTTTT
once | 17 | TRBJ2-5 | TRBV6-2/TRBV6-3 | TRBD2 | CASSSHPGLAYQETQYF | TGTGCCAGCAGTTCACACCCGGGACTAGCGTACCAAGAGACCCAGTACTTC
. | 19 | TRBJ2-1 | TRBV3-1/TRBV3-2 | . | CASSQVGGGPPERYNEQFF | TGTGCCAGCAGCCAAGTAGGGGGGGGCCCACCCGAACGCTACAATGAGCAGTTCTTC
. | 17 | TRBJ2-1 | TRBV27 | TRBD1 | CASSLPPGQGHHNEQFF | TGTGCCAGCAGTTTACCGCCGGGACAGGGACACCACAATGAGCAGTTCTTC
few | 13 | TRBJ1-2 | TRBV7-3 | . | CASSLFGEYGYTF | TGTGCCAGCAGCTTATTCGGGGAGTATGGCTACACCTTC
once | 14 | TRBJ2-7 | TRBV11-1 | TRBD2 | CASSLSTSGYEQYF | TGTGCCAGCAGCCTCTCGACTAGCGGCTACGAGCAGTACTTC
few | 11 | TRBJ1-1 | TRBV12-3/TRBV12-4 | TRBD1 | CASRLGQGAFF | TGTGCCAGCAGGCTGGGACAGGGAGCTTTCTTT
. | 13 | TRBJ1-3 | TRBV6-1 | . | CASSEGSGNTIYF | TGTGCCAGCAGTGAAGGCTCTGGAAACACCATATATTTT
. | 14 | TRBJ1-4 | TRBV6-5 | TRBD1 | CASKQGLTNEKLFF | TGTGCCAGCAAACAGGGGTTAACTAATGAAAAACTGTTTTTT
. | 17 | TRBJ2-7 | TRBV5-1 | . | CASSLAGGLSSSYEQYF | TGCGCCAGCAGCTTGGCTGGCGGCCTGTCGAGCTCCTACGAGCAGTACTTC
. | 14 | TRBJ1-2 | TRBV7-2 | . | CASSLGGTFYGYTF | TGTGCCAGCAGCTTAGGCGGGACTTTCTATGGCTACACCTTC
. | 14 | TRBJ1-4 | TRBV7-9 | TRBD1 | CASRLGQGDEKLFF | TGTGCCAGCAGACTCGGACAGGGGGATGAAAAACTGTTTTTT
. | 16 | TRBJ1-5 | TRBV19 | . | CASSGDGGYSNQPQHF | TGTGCCAGTAGTGGGGACGGCGGATATAGCAATCAGCCCCAGCATTTT
few | 16 | TRBJ1-5 | TRBV6-1 | TRBD1 | CASSGYLGQGSQPQHF | TGTGCCAGCAGTGGATACCTTGGACAGGGTAGCCAGCCCCAGCATTTT
once | 15 | TRBJ1-1 | TRBV6-5 | . | CASSSSAGGGTEAFF | TGTGCCAGCAGTTCCTCGGCCGGGGGGGGAACTGAAGCTTTCTTT
. | 15 | TRBJ1-2 | TRBV6-1 | . | CASSEAGWGAQGYTF | TGTGCCAGCAGTGAAGCTGGCTGGGGGGCCCAAGGCTACACCTTC
. | 14 | TRBJ2-7 | TRBV15 | . | CATSRDGGIDEQYF | TGTGCCACCAGCAGAGATGGAGGGATCGACGAGCAGTACTTC
. | 12 | TRBJ2-1 | TRBV12-5 | . | CASGLDWTEQFF | TGTGCTAGTGGGTTAGACTGGACTGAGCAGTTCTTC
. | 12 | TRBJ1-2 | TRBV3-1/TRBV3-2 | . | CASSQGGYGYTF | TGTGCCAGCAGCCAGGGGGGCTATGGCTACACCTTC